What follows describes a single TCR beta chain. This receptor's antigen is unknown. No base-level quality is on record; no much larger clone is a single base apart. The source of the sample is a study of OX40 agonist ivuxolimab in advanced cancers. About the study as a whole: Ivuxolimab was a fully human IgG2 agonistic monoclonal antibody targeting the costimulatory receptor OX40 (CD134). Intravenous ivuxolimab was administered to patients every 2 weeks at six dose levels: 0.01, 0.1, 0.3, 1.5, 3 and 10 mg/kg. Of the roughly 50 dose-escalation patients, hepatocellular carcinoma was present in some 19, melanoma in around 15, renal cell carcinoma in 9 and head and neck cancer in 9. A male proportion of around 80% and a mean age of roughly 55 years, ranging from roughly 23 to 80, were recorded for the dose-escalation cohort. Prior anti-PD-1, anti-PD-L1 or anti-CTLA-4 therapy was permitted, and less than 45% of dose-escalation patients had received checkpoint inhibitors. Partial responses occurred in three dose-escalation patients: two with cutaneous melanoma and one with hepatocellular carcinoma. Peripheral TCRbeta sequencing aimed to test whether ivuxolimab altered TCR sequence diversity and caused clonal T-cell expansion. The paper covers the monotherapy dose-escalation part of the phase I ivuxolimab trial, which included N of about 56 patients. Broad study findings and their caveats: At doses of 0.1 to 3.0 mg/kg, clonal expansion of both CD4+ and CD8+ blood T cells was observed from baseline to week 6. In the 0.1-3.0 mg/kg groups, partial responders were among the patients with the lowest normalized peripheral clonal expansion, particularly in CD8+ T cells. Which antigens the clonally expanded peripheral T cells were specific for was not determined. Low levels of normalized T-cell clonal expansion were also seen in some patients who did not respond. After ivuxolimab, more expanded clones were found on average in CD8+ T cells than in CD4+ T cells.

Patients with autoimmune disease history or receiving systemic immunosuppression were excluded from the trial. Peripheral blood for TCR sequencing was drawn from every dose cohort at baseline, at cycle 4 day 1 and at cycle 7 day 1. Samples came from an open-label, multicenter, first-in-human phase I dose-escalation trial of ivuxolimab. Adults with locally advanced or metastatic head and neck squamous cell, hepatocellular, melanoma or renal cell carcinoma were enrolled in the trial. Before TCR sequencing, CD4+ T cells and CD8+ T cells were sorted from peripheral blood as separate populations. To sequence the TCRbeta CDR3 region, genomic DNA was isolated from the sorted cells. TCRbeta CDR3 regions were sequenced using the immunoSEQ Assay. TCRdb re-hosts the immuneACCESS table, in-frame sequences only. Its copies lack some clones; in the studies checked, an unresolved V gene accounts for under half of them, and the cause for the rest is not known. Recorded for this sample are under 80,000 clones; about 89% of them occurred a single time. Of the sample, around 4% falls within the top ten clones.

The source of this sequence is an adult with an advanced solid tumor such as melanoma, head and neck, liver or kidney cancer. Sample: CD4+ or CD8+ T cells sorted from blood, taken in a trial of the OX40 agonist ivuxolimab.

The CDR3 protein: CASSLDPGTGDSPLHF. DNA sequence: TGTGCCAGCAGCCTAGACCCCGGGACAGGGGATTCACCCCTCCACTTT. This sequence uses TRBV7-6 and TRBJ1-6, with 10 bases in between that match TRBD1. The germline V gene encodes CDR1 SGHVS and CDR2 FNYEAQ. The cysteine opens and the phenylalanine closes a CDR3 of 16 amino acids. Here the CDR3 DNA is all that survives: 48 bases in frame from base 1. Relative to germline, V is missing 5 bases and J is missing 8 bases, with 9 bases of the junction outside any gene match.